Reported below is one TCR beta chain. These data originate in a study of blood T cells in healthy people across ages. The CDR3 runs 12 residues. Trimming took 8 bases from V and 10 from J, leaving 20 bases between them. Per germline, CDR1 DFQATT and CDR2 SNEGSKA (reference sequence). Together with a sample-barcoded 5' primer, a J-beta primer mix was included in a second PCR lasting about 6 to 11 cycles. TCRdb redid the calling of the 5' RACE reads with MiXCR, one entry per CDR3 protein. The table shows approximately 670,000 distinct CDR3 sequences, with about 43% occurring only once. The sequence was obtained from a man older than 75 in good health. The chain links TRBV20-1 to TRBJ1-1, with a tentative D call TRBD1 (6 bases). Sequenced: blood. CDR3 in DNA: TGCAGTACCGGGACACAACAACGTCCAGCTTTCTTT. Residues: CSTGTQQRPAFF.